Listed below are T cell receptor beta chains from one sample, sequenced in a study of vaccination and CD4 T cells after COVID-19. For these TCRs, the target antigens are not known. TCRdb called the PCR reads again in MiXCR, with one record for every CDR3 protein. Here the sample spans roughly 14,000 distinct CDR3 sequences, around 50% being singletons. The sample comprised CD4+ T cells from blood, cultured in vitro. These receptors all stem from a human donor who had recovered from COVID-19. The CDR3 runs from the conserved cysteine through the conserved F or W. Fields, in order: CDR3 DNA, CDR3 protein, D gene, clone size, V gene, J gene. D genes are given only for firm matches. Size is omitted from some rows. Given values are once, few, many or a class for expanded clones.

CDR3 DNA: TGCGCCAGCAGCCAAGCAACAGGATACACTGAAGCTTTCTTT
CDR3 protein: CASSQATGYTEAFF
D gene: NA
clone size: NA
V gene: TRBV4-1
J gene: TRBJ1-1

CDR3 DNA: TGCGCCAGCAGTCACTTCCTGCCCACAGGGGCCGGGGAGCTGTTTTTT
CDR3 protein: CASSHFLPTGAGELFF
D gene: TRBD1
clone size: NA
V gene: TRBV23-1
J gene: TRBJ2-2

CDR3 DNA: TGTGCCAGCAGCTTAGCGGGGACTAGCGGGAGCTACGAGCAGTACTTC
CDR3 protein: CASSLAGTSGSYEQYF
D gene: TRBD2
clone size: once
V gene: TRBV7-8
J gene: TRBJ2-7

CDR3 DNA: TGTGCCAGCAGCGCCCGACAGGGGAGGTACGAGCAGTACTTC
CDR3 protein: CASSARQGRYEQYF
D gene: TRBD1
clone size: NA
V gene: TRBV6-1
J gene: TRBJ2-7

CDR3 DNA: TGTGCCTGGAGTGTGTACCTATCAGGGAACGCCGGGGAGCTGTTTTTT
CDR3 protein: CAWSVYLSGNAGELFF
D gene: NA
clone size: NA
V gene: TRBV30
J gene: TRBJ2-2

CDR3 DNA: TGTGCCAGCAGCGAGGCAGGGAGGAGAGGCTACACCTTC
CDR3 protein: CASSEAGRRGYTF
D gene: NA
clone size: few
V gene: TRBV7-3
J gene: TRBJ1-2

CDR3 DNA: TGTGCCAGTACTATGGGGGGCATGTCGATGAACACTGAAGCTTTCTTT
CDR3 protein: CASTMGGMSMNTEAFF
D gene: NA
clone size: few
V gene: TRBV7-6
J gene: TRBJ1-1

CDR3 DNA: TGTGCCAGCAGTTACAGCAGCTCCTACAATGAGCAGTTCTTC
CDR3 protein: CASSYSSSYNEQFF
D gene: NA
clone size: few
V gene: TRBV6-2/TRBV6-3
J gene: TRBJ2-1

CDR3 DNA: TGCGCCAGCAGTCACAGGGTCGTTCGGGGCGAGACCCAGTACTTC
CDR3 protein: CASSHRVVRGETQYF
D gene: NA
clone size: NA
V gene: TRBV10-2
J gene: TRBJ2-5

CDR3 DNA: TGCAGTGCTAGGTCAAAGGGAAATCAGCCCCAGCATTTT
CDR3 protein: CSARSKGNQPQHF
D gene: NA
clone size: NA
V gene: TRBV20-1
J gene: TRBJ1-5

CDR3 DNA: TGTGCCTGGAGTGGGCAGCGCAATCAGCCCCAGCATTTT
CDR3 protein: CAWSGQRNQPQHF
D gene: NA
clone size: NA
V gene: TRBV30
J gene: TRBJ1-5